The text below deals with one T cell receptor beta chain. The germline V gene encodes CDR1 LGHNT and CDR2 FRNRAP. The CDR3 is made up of 15 amino acids. Trimming removed 2 bases from V and 1 base from J, with 10 bases in between. This specimen comes from a study of blood T cell repertoires in COVID-19. The method was immunoSEQ multiplex PCR; TCRdb's version includes in-frame clones alone and lacks a portion of them. The table shows fewer than 250,000 clones, with 88% occurring only once. What was sequenced was peripheral blood. The receptor's source is a human donor in a cohort sampled during active COVID-19. This sequence joins TRBV12-5 and TRBJ2-3; D possibly corresponds to TRBD2 (5 bases). In DNA form, the CDR3 reads TGTGCTAGTGGTTTGAGGGAGTCTGGCACAGATACGCAGTATTTT. This codes for CASGLRESGTDTQYF. The full variable domain, its missing parts supplied by reference TRBV12-5 and TRBJ2-3, is DARVTQTPRHKVTEMGQEVTMRCQPILGHNTVFWYRQTMMQGLELLAYFRNRAPLDDSGMPKDRFSAEMPDATLATLKIQPSEPRDSAVYFCASGLRESGTDTQYFGPGTRLTVL.